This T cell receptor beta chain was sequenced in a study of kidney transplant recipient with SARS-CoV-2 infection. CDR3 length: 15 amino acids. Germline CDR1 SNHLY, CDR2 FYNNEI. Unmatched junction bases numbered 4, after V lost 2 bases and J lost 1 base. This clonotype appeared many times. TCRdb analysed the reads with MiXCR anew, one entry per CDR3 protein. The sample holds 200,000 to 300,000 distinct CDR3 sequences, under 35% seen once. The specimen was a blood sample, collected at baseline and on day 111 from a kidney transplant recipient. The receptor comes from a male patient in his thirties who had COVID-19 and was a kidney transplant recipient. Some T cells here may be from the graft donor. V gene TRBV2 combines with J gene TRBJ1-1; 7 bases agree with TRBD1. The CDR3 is CASSEPGQANTEAFF. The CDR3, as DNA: TGTGCCAGCAGTGAACCAGGACAGGCGAACACTGAAGCTTTCTTT.